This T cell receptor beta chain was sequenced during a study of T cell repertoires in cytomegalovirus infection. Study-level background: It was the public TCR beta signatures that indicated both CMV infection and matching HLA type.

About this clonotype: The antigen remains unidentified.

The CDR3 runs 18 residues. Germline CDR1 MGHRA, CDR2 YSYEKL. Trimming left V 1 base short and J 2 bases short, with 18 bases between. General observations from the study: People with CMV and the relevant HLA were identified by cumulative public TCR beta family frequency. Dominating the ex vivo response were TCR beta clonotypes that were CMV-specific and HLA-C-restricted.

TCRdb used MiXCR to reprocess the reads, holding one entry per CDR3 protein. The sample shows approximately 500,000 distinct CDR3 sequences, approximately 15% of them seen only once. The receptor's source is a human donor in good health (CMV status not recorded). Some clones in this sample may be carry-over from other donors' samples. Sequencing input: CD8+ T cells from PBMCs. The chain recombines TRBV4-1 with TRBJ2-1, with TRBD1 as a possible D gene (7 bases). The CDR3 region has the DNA TGCGCCAGCAGCCAAGGGGTGGAGGGGGCAGGAACCTACAATGAGCAGTTCTTC. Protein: CASSQGVEGAGTYNEQFF.